The 21 T cell receptor beta chains listed next were all sequenced from one sample in a study of shared clonotypes between healthy human individuals. TCRdb's table, derived via immunoSEQ multiplex PCR, lists solely in-frame clones and lacks some. Found here are over a million clones, about 80% of them singletons; the top ten hold under 0.8%. The specimen was memory CD4+ T cells from PBMCs. Subset: CD45RA-negative fraction. These receptors came from a man between 18 and 35 years old in good health. Some clones in this sample may be carry-over from other donors' samples.

Details on this clone: Other DNA sequences in the sample encode the same CDR3. The genes are TRBV18 and TRBJ2-3; D possibly corresponds to TRBD1 (6 bases). CDR3 length: 13 residues. V lost 5 bases and J lost 3, with 9 bases in between. Per the germline V gene, CDR1 is KGHSH and CDR2 is LQKENI. CDR3 coding DNA: TGTGCCAGCTCAGGGCAGGGGACAGATACGCAGTATTTT. Translated: CASSGQGTDTQYF.

This clone came up once. The genes are TRBV25-1 and TRBJ1-4; no definite D call. Germline CDR1 reads MGHDK; CDR2 reads SYGVNS. The CDR3 spans 16 residues. The V end lost 1 base, the J end lost 1 base, and 10 bases lay between the germline ends. CDR3 loop: CASSELEELTNEKLFF. The CDR3 DNA follows: TGTGCCAGCAGTGAATTGGAGGAGTTAACTAATGAAAAACTGTTTTTT.

The count of this clone is one. V and J are TRBV7-2 and TRBJ2-7, with D uncertain. Per the germline V gene, CDR1 is SGHTA and CDR2 is FQGNSA. The CDR3 extends over 16 amino acids. Trimming stripped 2 bases from V and 3 bases from J, with 17 bases between. The CDR3 loop is CASSLNVRPSYYEQYF. Here the CDR3 DNA reads TGTGCCAGCAGCTTAAATGTACGGCCATCGTACTACGAGCAGTACTTC.

The rearrangement joins TRBV28 to TRBJ1-5, with TRBD1 matching 7 bases. This CDR3 has 15 residues. Trimming took 5 bases from V and 6 from J; bases not matched to a gene: 10. CDR1 and CDR2 (germline): MDHEN, SYDVKM. CDR3 sequence: CASSISQGVGQPQHF. CDR3 coding DNA: TGTGCCAGCAGTATCTCTCAGGGGGTAGGTCAGCCCCAGCATTTT.

The V and J genes are TRBV5-1 and TRBJ1-2; D not certain. Trimming shortened V by 0 bases and J by 2 bases, and 8 bases separated the two germline ends. Germline loops: CDR1 SGHRS, CDR2 YFSETQ. The CDR3 has 14 residues. For the CDR3, the DNA is TGCGCCAGCAGCTTGGACGGGCTCAACTATGGCTACACCTTC. Encoded protein: CASSLDGLNYGYTF. The whole variable domain, filled in from reference TRBV5-1 and TRBJ1-2, reads KAGVTQTPRYLIKTRGQQVTLSCSPISGHRSVSWYQQTPGQGLQFLFEYFSETQRNKGNFPGRFSGRQFSNSRSEMNVSTLELGDSALYLCASSLDGLNYGYTFGSGTRLTVV.

This clone was seen more than once but under ten times. The chain has TRBV7-8 and TRBJ1-2, with D uncertain. The CDR3 is 14 residues long. Germline CDR1 SGHVS, CDR2 FQNEAQ. Trimming removed 4 bases at V and 2 bases at J, with 11 bases between. The CDR3 here is CASSYEAENYGYTF. CDR3 DNA sequence: TGTGCCAGCAGCTACGAAGCGGAGAACTATGGCTACACCTTC.

The V and J genes are TRBV5-1 and TRBJ2-7, with 9 bases identical to TRBD1. The germline CDR1 and CDR2 sequences are SGHRS and YFSETQ. With 0 bases clipped from V and 2 bases from J, the junction kept 3 bases outside the gene matches. The CDR3 spans 15 residues. Here the CDR3 reads CASSLVGQGAYEQYF. The CDR3 coding sequence is TGCGCCAGCAGCTTGGTGGGACAGGGAGCCTACGAGCAGTACTTC.

On this clone itself: This sequence is one base from a far larger clone and is likely a read error. The sample holds other DNA sequences that translate to the same CDR3. The chain recombines TRBV6-6 with TRBJ1-2; a possible D gene is TRBD1 (5 bases). V was cut by 2 bases and J by 1 base, with 5 bases left in between. CDR3 size: 13 residues. CDR1 and CDR2 from the germline V gene are MNHNY and SVGAGI (reference sequence). The CDR3 here is CASSYDSNYGYTF. The CDR3 DNA sequence: TGTGCCAGCAGTTACGACAGTAACTATGGCTACACCTTC.

V and J are TRBV28 and TRBJ2-2; possibly TRBD1 or TRBD2 for D (6 bases each). The CDR3 loop spans 12 amino acids. CDR1 is MDHEN and CDR2 is SYDVKM in the germline V gene. Trimming cost V 8 bases and J 3 bases, with 7 bases left between them. CDR3 loop: CASGGHTGELFF. Written as DNA, the CDR3 is TGTGCCAGCGGGGGGCACACCGGGGAGCTGTTTTTT.

The J gene is TRBJ2-3, the V gene TRBV5-1; the D call may be TRBD1 or TRBD2 (5 bases each). The CDR3 extends over 14 amino acids. Germline assignment: CDR1 SGHRS and CDR2 YFSETQ. Trimming removed 7 bases at V and 2 bases at J, with 14 bases between. The CDR3 region is CASAFGGATDTQYF. The DNA of the CDR3 is TGCGCCAGCGCCTTTGGGGGAGCCACAGATACGCAGTATTTT. The complete variable domain, with remaining parts taken from reference TRBV5-1 and TRBJ2-3, reads KAGVTQTPRYLIKTRGQQVTLSCSPISGHRSVSWYQQTPGQGLQFLFEYFSETQRNKGNFPGRFSGRQFSNSRSEMNVSTLELGDSALYLCASAFGGATDTQYFGPGTRLTVL.

V is TRBV6-1 and J is TRBJ1-1; D gene unclear. The CDR3 is made up of 14 amino acids. Trimming cost V 1 base and J 5 bases, with 11 bases left between them. Germline CDR1 and CDR2: MNHNS and SASEGT. This chain's CDR3 is CASSEVYVGTEAFF. The CDR3 DNA reads as TGTGCCAGCAGTGAAGTTTATGTGGGGACTGAAGCTTTCTTT.

The rearrangement joins TRBV19 to TRBJ1-5; D ambiguous. Germline V gives CDR1 LNHDA, CDR2 SQIVND (reference sequence). The CDR3 loop spans 13 amino acids. V was trimmed by 6 bases and J by 6 bases, leaving 12 bases between them. CDR3 in DNA: TGTGCCAGTAGCCCCGGACTCGGTCAGCCCCAGCATTTT. This sequence encodes CASSPGLGQPQHF.

The chain has TRBV6-6 and TRBJ1-1; unclear D gene. CDR3 length equals 12 residues. CDR1 is MNHNY and CDR2 is SVGAGI in the germline V gene (reference sequence). V was shortened by 8 bases and J by 1 base, with 8 bases between the two germline ends. The CDR3 protein is CASLKRNTEAFF. The CDR3 DNA reads as TGTGCCAGCTTAAAGAGGAACACTGAAGCTTTCTTT.

The J gene is TRBJ2-7, the V gene TRBV18, with TRBD2 identical over 7 bases. The CDR3 runs 15 residues. V shed 6 bases, J shed 2 bases, and the junction held 10 bases outside the gene matches. The germline V gene encodes CDR1 KGHSH and CDR2 LQKENI. Here the CDR3 DNA reads TGTGCCAGCTCCACGAGGTCGGGAGGTGCCTACGAGCAGTACTTC. Encoded protein: CASSTRSGGAYEQYF.

This chain connects TRBV28 to TRBJ2-7; 9 nucleotides agree with TRBD2. Per germline, CDR1 MDHEN and CDR2 SYDVKM. The CDR3 spans 15 residues. The V and J ends lost 6 bases and 0 bases, in that order; junction bases with no gene match: 6. The CDR3 loop reads CASSRTSESSYEQYF. CDR3 nucleotides: TGTGCCAGCAGCAGGACTAGCGAGAGCTCCTACGAGCAGTACTTC.

The chain is built from TRBV6-6 and TRBJ1-3; D is unclear. Germline CDR1 and CDR2: MNHNY and SVGAGI (reference sequence). CDR3 size: 15 residues. V was clipped by 7 bases and J by 0 bases, with 13 bases between them. In DNA form, the CDR3 reads TGTGCCAGCACCCAAGGACCTACCTCTGGAAACACCATATATTTT. This codes for CASTQGPTSGNTIYF.

The rearrangement links TRBV18 to TRBJ2-3; 9 bases are shared with TRBD2. The CDR3 extends over 16 amino acids. Germline assignment: CDR1 KGHSH and CDR2 LQKENI. Trimming cost V 2 bases and J 4 bases; bases outside gene matches: 7. The CDR3 loop reads CASSPLAGAAADTQYF. CDR3 DNA sequence: TGTGCCAGCTCACCATTAGCGGGAGCAGCGGCAGATACGCAGTATTTT.

The chain combines TRBV28 with TRBJ1-2, with D perhaps matching TRBD1 (5 bases). Trimming took 10 bases from V and 4 from J, leaving 13 bases between them. The CDR3 sequence is 12 residues long. The V gene's germline CDR1 is MDHEN and CDR2 SYDVKM. The CDR3 region has the DNA TGTGCCACGGACACAGGTTTCTATGGCTACACCTTC. Translation gives CATDTGFYGYTF.

The V and J genes are TRBV28 and TRBJ2-3; 7 nucleotides align to TRBD1. This CDR3 region has 14 residues. Looked up from germline, CDR1 is MDHEN and CDR2 is SYDVKM. Losses at the gene ends were 5 bases for V and 8 bases for J; bases not matched to a gene: 10. The CDR3 DNA reads as TGTGCCAGCAGTAGAGACAGGGCTCAGGGTACGCAGTATTTT. It translates to CASSRDRAQGTQYF.

This chain links TRBV5-6 with TRBJ2-2; D may be TRBD1 or TRBD2 (6 bases each). Germline V gene sequence: CDR1 SGHDT, CDR2 YYEEEE. The CDR3 spans 15 residues. The V gene lost 1 base and the J gene lost 7 bases, with 14 bases spanning the gap. The CDR3 sequence is CASSLLGGQSGELFF. In DNA form, the CDR3 reads TGTGCCAGCAGCTTGCTTGGGGGGCAAAGCGGGGAGCTGTTTTTT.

This chain joins TRBV27 and TRBJ1-2, with TRBD1 matching over 8 bases. Trimming took 6 bases from V and 6 from J; bases not matched to a gene: 6. The CDR3 covers 13 residues. Germline assignment: CDR1 MNHEY and CDR2 SMNVEV (reference sequence). The CDR3 sequence: CASSLKQGDGYTF. CDR3 bases: TGTGCCAGCAGCCTAAAACAGGGGGATGGCTACACCTTC.